These T cell receptor beta chains were read from a single sample in a study of patients and donors after allogeneic stem cell transplantation. TCRdb itself ran the RT-PCR reads through MiXCR, one entry per CDR3 protein. The sample carries 920,000 or so distinct CDR3 sequences, under 20% recorded once. Sequenced: blood, either unsorted or a sorted T cell fraction (not recorded which). These receptors all come from a human donor who was either an allogeneic HSCT recipient or a stem cell or donor lymphocyte infusion donor (not recorded which). It is not recorded whose cells these are; they may come from a transplant donor. Each CDR3 is given with its conserved first and last residue.

v_call,j_call,cdr3_aa
TRBV20-1,TRBJ1-5,CSARGGSGSNQPQHF
TRBV3-1,TRBJ1-1,CASSQTGDEAFF
TRBV12-3/TRBV12-4,TRBJ2-7,CASKAPAGYEQYF
TRBV5-1,TRBJ1-1,CASTPGGWDTEAFF
TRBV19,TRBJ1-5,CASSLGWDRNQPQHF
TRBV5-6,TRBJ2-7,CASSPLPGQGNHEQYF
TRBV10-3,TRBJ2-5,CAITGSWGETQYF
TRBV7-9,TRBJ2-7,CASSPLNSVAEQYF
TRBV10-3,TRBJ2-2,CATSASTGELFF
TRBV12-3/TRBV12-4,TRBJ2-3,CASSSGTPGHTQYF
TRBV12-3/TRBV12-4,TRBJ2-3,CASTRLGDTQYF
TRBV21-1,TRBJ1-4,CASSKKGEKLFF
TRBV30,TRBJ1-1,CAWRSSPGAFF
TRBV29-1,TRBJ1-1,CSVLPGENTEAFF
TRBV27,TRBJ2-3,CASSLFGTSVDTQYF
TRBV4-1,TRBJ2-2,CASSRATGVVNTGELFF
TRBV5-1,TRBJ2-1,CASRYPGLRYNEQFF
TRBV2,TRBJ2-3,CASSEAGLAWRDTQYF
TRBV6-1,TRBJ1-2,CASSPRDRVIGYTF
TRBV30,TRBJ2-3,CAWSVLPATDTQYF
TRBV9,TRBJ2-2,CASSPQGQGHGELFF
TRBV5-1,TRBJ2-7,CASSLKGLANEQYF
TRBV20-1,TRBJ1-3,CSARGKGNTIYF
TRBV12-3/TRBV12-4,TRBJ2-1,CASSFGLEQFF
TRBV29-1,TRBJ1-6,CSASLPGQGVSPLHF
TRBV10-3,TRBJ1-4,CAISESRGRSNEKLFF
TRBV30,TRBJ1-1,CAYRGEGRNTEAFF
TRBV7-9,TRBJ1-5,CASSLYTRPQHF
TRBV4-1,TRBJ1-2,CASSQVGLSGYTF
TRBV20-1,TRBJ2-1,CSAKGQGAYNEQFF
TRBV5-1,TRBJ2-1,CASSTREGLLDEQFF
TRBV6-1,TRBJ2-7,CASSAFGTAYEQYF
TRBV12-5,TRBJ2-2,CASGLDNWGGPRELFF
TRBV6-5,TRBJ2-7,CASSWSAGLQYEQYF
TRBV15,TRBJ1-1,CATSVGTVNTEAFF
TRBV6-1,TRBJ2-3,CASSHGASLPSTDTQYF
TRBV3-1,TRBJ1-5,CASSQDETQHF
TRBV3-1,TRBJ2-7,CASSHPGSGAYEQYF
TRBV29-1,TRBJ2-1,CSVEWPSGRGGSYNEQFF
TRBV4-3,TRBJ2-7,CASSQEPDSAYEQYF
TRBV29-1,TRBJ1-1,CSVWGTEAFF
TRBV9,TRBJ2-1,CASSGGASDSANNEQFF
TRBV20-1,TRBJ2-7,CSASSAGSSYEQYF
TRBV5-1,TRBJ2-1,CASSLVFTSGLPSSYNEQFF
TRBV29-1,TRBJ2-2,CSVAETGSNTGELFF
TRBV7-9,TRBJ2-7,CASSPTPGGYEQYF
TRBV4-3,TRBJ1-3,CASSQYGGLTGNTIYF
TRBV5-4,TRBJ1-2,CASGAQGAHGYTF
TRBV10-3,TRBJ2-5,CAISEPATGEETQYF
TRBV5-1,TRBJ1-1,CASRAQGNTEAFF
TRBV11-3,TRBJ2-1,CASSLGLPAGGEQFF
TRBV5-1,TRBJ2-3,CASSLQGSPDTQYF
TRBV15,TRBJ1-5,CATSRDRADSNQPQHF